This T cell receptor beta chain originates from a study of regulatory T cells in long-lasting Graves disease. Overall study findings and caveats: TCR diversity in persistent Graves' patients was below that of newly diagnosed ones. Public clonotype sharing was higher in persistent than newly diagnosed patients.

In building TCR beta libraries, iRepertoire HTBI primers were used together with Arm-PCR of CDR3 regions. MiXCR was run by TCRdb on the multiplex PCR reads, yielding one entry per CDR3 protein. This sample has about half a million distinct CDR3 sequences, with around a fifth found just once. This clonotype was detected many times. The antigen remains unidentified. Time point in this sample: persistent/refractory GD, antithyroid drugs over 5 years with positive TRAb. The authors made the TCR library using RNA they extracted from PBMCs. Graves' disease diagnosis was established per American Thyroid Association guidelines. Material: peripheral blood mononuclear cells (PBMCs), obtained when the disease was refractory, from a patient treated with antithyroid drugs. The receptor was derived from a female donor with Graves disease.

Here the CDR3 DNA reads TGTGCCAGCAGTTACGGCCTGGGAGTCTACACCTTC. This encodes CASSYGLGVYTF. The V call is TRBV6-5, the J call TRBJ1-2, with D hard to call. CDR3 length: 12 amino acids. Trimming took off 2 bases at V and 10 bases at J, with 11 bases between the two ends. CDR1 and CDR2 from the germline V gene are MNHEY and SVGAGI.